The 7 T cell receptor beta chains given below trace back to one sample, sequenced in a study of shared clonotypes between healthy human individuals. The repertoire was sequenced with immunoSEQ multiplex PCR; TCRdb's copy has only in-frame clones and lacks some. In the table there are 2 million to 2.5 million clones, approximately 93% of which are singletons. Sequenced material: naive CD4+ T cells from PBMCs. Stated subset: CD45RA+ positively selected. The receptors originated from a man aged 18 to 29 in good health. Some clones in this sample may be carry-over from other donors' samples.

The CDR3 reads CASSGGQGGGETQYF. DNA of the CDR3: TGTGCCAGCAGCGGCGGACAGGGAGGCGGAGAGACCCAGTACTTC. The chain links TRBV9 to TRBJ2-5, with TRBD1 matching over 8 bases. J lost 4 bases, V lost 3 bases, and 8 bases had no gene match. The CDR3 is made up of 15 amino acids. The germline V gene encodes CDR1 SGDLS and CDR2 YYNGEE. Using reference TRBV9 and TRBJ2-5 for the parts outside the CDR3, the full variable domain is DSGVTQTPKHLITATGQRVTLRCSPRSGDLSVYWYQQSLDQGLQFLIQYYNGEERAKGNILERFSAQQFPDLHSELNLSSLELGDSALYFCASSGGQGGGETQYFGPGTRLLVL.

The CDR3 spells CASSLAPGQGGHNEQFF. CDR3 nucleotides: TGTGCCAGCAGCTTAGCGCCGGGACAGGGTGGTCACAATGAGCAGTTCTTC. The chain joins TRBV7-9 to TRBJ2-1; 9 bases line up with TRBD1. The junction had 8 bases not matched to a gene; V was cut back by 0 bases and J by 5 bases. This CDR3 has 17 residues. Germline CDR1 and CDR2: SEHNR and FQNEAQ (reference sequence).

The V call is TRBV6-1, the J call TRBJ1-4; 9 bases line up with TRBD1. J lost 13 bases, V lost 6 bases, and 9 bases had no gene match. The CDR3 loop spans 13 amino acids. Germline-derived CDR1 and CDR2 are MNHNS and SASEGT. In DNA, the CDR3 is TGTGCCAGCAGCTCCCGGGACAGGGAAGTACTGTTTTTT. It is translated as CASSSRDREVLFF.

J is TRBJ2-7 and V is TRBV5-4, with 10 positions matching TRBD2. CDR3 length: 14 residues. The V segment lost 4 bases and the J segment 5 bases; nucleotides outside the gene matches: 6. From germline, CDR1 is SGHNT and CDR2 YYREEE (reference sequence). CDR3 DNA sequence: TGTGCCAGCAGCCGAGGACTAGCGGAGCACGAGCAGTACTTC. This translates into CASSRGLAEHEQYF.

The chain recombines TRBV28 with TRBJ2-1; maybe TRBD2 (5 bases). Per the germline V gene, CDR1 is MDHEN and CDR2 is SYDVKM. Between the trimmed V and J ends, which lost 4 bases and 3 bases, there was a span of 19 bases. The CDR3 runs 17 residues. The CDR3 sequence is CASSSISLAVGYNEQFF. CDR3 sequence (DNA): TGTGCCAGCAGTTCGATATCCCTAGCTGTAGGCTACAATGAGCAGTTCTTC.

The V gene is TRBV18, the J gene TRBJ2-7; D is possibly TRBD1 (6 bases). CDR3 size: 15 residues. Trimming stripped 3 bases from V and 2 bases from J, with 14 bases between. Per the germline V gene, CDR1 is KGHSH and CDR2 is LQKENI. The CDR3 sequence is CASSPTGDSTYEQYF. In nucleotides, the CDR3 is TGTGCCAGCTCACCGACAGGAGATTCGACCTACGAGCAGTACTTC.

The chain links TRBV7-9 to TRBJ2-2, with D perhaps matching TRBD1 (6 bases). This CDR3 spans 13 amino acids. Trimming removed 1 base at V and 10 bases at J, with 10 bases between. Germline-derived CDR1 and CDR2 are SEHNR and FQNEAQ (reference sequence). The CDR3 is CASSLEGGVELFF. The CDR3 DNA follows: TGTGCCAGCAGCTTAGAAGGGGGTGTGGAGCTGTTTTTT.